The 11 T cell receptor beta chains given below trace back to one sample, sequenced in a study of T cell responses to AZD1222 COVID-19 vaccine. The protocol was immunoSEQ multiplex PCR, while the TCRdb copy is restricted to in-frame clones and leaves out a portion. The sample carries about 140,000 clones, roughly nine tenths recorded once. Sequencing was performed on peripheral blood, taken 28 days after the second AZD1222 dose. These receptors came from an adult who received the AZD1222 COVID-19 vaccine.

The chain links TRBV10-2 to TRBJ1-4, with 7 bases lining up with TRBD1. Germline trimming cut 3 bases from V and 7 bases from J; bases unmatched to any gene: 8. This CDR3 has 15 amino acids. Germline values: CDR1 WSHSY, CDR2 SAAADI. The CDR3 spells CASSDPAAGGEKLFF. CDR3 in DNA: TGCGCCAGCAGTGATCCGGCCGCAGGGGGTGAAAAACTGTTTTTT.

J is TRBJ2-1 and V is TRBV5-4; 9 bases fit TRBD2. V was clipped by 2 bases and J by 4 bases; unmatched bases: 4. The CDR3 runs 15 residues. Germline assignment: CDR1 SGHNT and CDR2 YYREEE (reference sequence). This chain's CDR3 is CASSFGGGDYNEQFF. The DNA of the CDR3 is TGTGCCAGCAGCTTTGGCGGGGGGGATTACAATGAGCAGTTCTTC.

This sequence joins TRBV6-5 and TRBJ2-3, with D possibly being TRBD1 (6 bases). Germline loops: CDR1 MNHEY, CDR2 SVGAGI. V was pared by 0 bases and J by 2 bases, with 12 bases between. CDR3 length equals 16 residues. CDR3 region: CASSYSPGQPTDTQYF. DNA for the CDR3: TGTGCCAGCAGTTACTCCCCGGGACAACCCACAGATACGCAGTATTTT.

This chain connects TRBV10-2 to TRBJ1-1, with no clear D. The V end was cut by 3 bases, the J end by 3 bases, with 11 bases between. This CDR3 is 14 amino acids long. Germline V gene lookup returns CDR1 WSHSY and CDR2 SAAADI. In DNA, the CDR3 is TGCGCCAGCAGTGAAGACCTCGGTGACACTGAAGCTTTCTTT. Translation: CASSEDLGDTEAFF.

This clone was detected once. CDR3 protein: CASSQEKAVVYGYTF. CDR3 sequence (DNA): TGCGCCAGCAGCCAAGAGAAGGCAGTCGTCTATGGCTACACCTTC. This chain links TRBV4-3 with TRBJ1-2; D unclear. Germline-derived CDR1 and CDR2 are LGHNA and YSLEER. The CDR3 runs to 15 residues. Trimming cost V 0 bases and J 4 bases, with 12 bases left between them.

The chain is built from TRBV4-2 and TRBJ1-1; the D is unclear. Per germline, CDR1 LGHNA and CDR2 YNFKEQ. The CDR3 loop spans 13 amino acids. V gave up 1 base and J gave up 8 bases, with 11 bases separating them. CDR3 bases: TGTGCCAGCAGCCAAGCGACCAAGGCGGAAGCTTTCTTT. As protein: CASSQATKAEAFF.

As for this clone: Relative to the germline gene, one junction end is altered; a read error may explain this. The chain carries TRBV19 and TRBJ2-1, with 8 bases aligning to TRBD2. The germline CDR1 and CDR2 sequences are LNHDA and SQIVND (reference sequence). The CDR3 consists of 15 residues. In DNA, the CDR3 is TGTGCCAGTAGCATAGCGGGAAGCACCTACAATGAGCAGTTCTTC. Translated: CASSIAGSTYNEQFF.

The chain recombines TRBV27 with TRBJ2-5, with TRBD1 matching 8 bases. Losses at the gene ends were 3 bases for V and 2 bases for J; bases not matched to a gene: 14. Germline V gives CDR1 MNHEY, CDR2 SMNVEV (reference sequence). The CDR3 extends over 18 amino acids. CDR3: CASSLRLVGRGRQETQYF. In nucleotides, the CDR3 is TGTGCCAGCAGTTTGAGGTTGGTCGGCAGGGGGCGGCAAGAGACCCAGTACTTC.

The chain recombines TRBV7-9 with TRBJ2-5; D gene ambiguous. Germline loops: CDR1 SEHNR, CDR2 FQNEAQ (reference sequence). This CDR3 has 14 residues. Trimming took 3 bases from V and 4 from J, leaving 12 bases between them. The CDR3 DNA follows: TGTGCCAGCAGCTTGGTGCCTGCACGAGAGACCCAGTACTTC. Its protein is CASSLVPARETQYF. Variable domain in full (rest from reference TRBV7-9 and TRBJ2-5): DTGVSQNPRHKITKRGQNVTFRCDPISEHNRLYWYRQTLGQGPEFLTYFQNEAQLEKSRLLSDRFSAERPKGSFSTLEIQRTEQGDSAMYLCASSLVPARETQYFGPGTRLLVL.

This chain uses TRBV3-1 (or the pseudogene TRBV3-2) with TRBJ1-6; D unresolved. The CDR3 is 13 amino acids. CDR1 and CDR2 (germline): LGHDT, YNNKEL (reference sequence). The V end was cut by 2 bases, the J end by 7 bases, with 6 bases between. The CDR3 sequence: CASSQQRNSPLHF. The CDR3 region has the DNA TGTGCCAGCAGCCAACAGAGGAATTCACCCCTCCACTTT.

The chain links TRBV24-1 to TRBJ2-7; 8 bases are shared with TRBD1. The CDR3 length is 13 residues. Germline CDR1 KGHDR, CDR2 SFDVKD. The trim removed 7 bases at V and 3 bases at J, leaving 4 bases unmatched. CDR3 amino acids: CATRTGEFYEQYV. In nucleotides, the CDR3 is TGTGCCACCAGGACAGGGGAATTCTACGAGCAGTACGTC.